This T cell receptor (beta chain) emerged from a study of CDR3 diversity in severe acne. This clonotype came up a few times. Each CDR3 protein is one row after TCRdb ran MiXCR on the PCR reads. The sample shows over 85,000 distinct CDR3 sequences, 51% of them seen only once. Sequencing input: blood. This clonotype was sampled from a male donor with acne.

CDR3 region: CATTKDRGATYEQYF. In DNA form, the CDR3 reads TGTGCCACCACCAAAGACAGGGGGGCAACCTACGAGCAGTACTTC. The genes are TRBV15 and TRBJ2-7; 9 bases line up with TRBD1. Germline V gene lookup returns CDR1 LNHNV and CDR2 YYDKDF (reference sequence). The CDR3 spans 15 residues. The V segment lost 7 bases and the J segment 2 bases; nucleotides outside the gene matches: 9.